This T cell receptor beta chain comes out of a study of blood T cell repertoires in COVID-19. Looking at the study overall: COVID-19 samples, acute and convalescent, were from the United States, Italy and Spain. T cells, B-cell-depleted T cells, or PBMCs provided the cDNA or gDNA that served as material.

In the source study's methods: Using reference gene primer amplification, nucleated cell counts were estimated. Profiling relied on immunoSEQ multiplex PCR, and the TCRdb table lists in-frame clones only, not all of them. Clone size and V and J calls were adopted from that table, with D and trimming inferred from the DNA. The sample shows 150,000 to 200,000 clones, around 80% of them seen only once. In its sample, this clone was seen a few times. The V and J ends lost 3 bases and 2 bases respectively, with 10 bases between them. Germline assignment: CDR1 SGHTA and CDR2 FQGNSA. This CDR3 spans 14 amino acids.

The source is a woman aged 55-70 years with COVID-19, enrolled during active disease. The rearrangement links TRBV7-2 to TRBJ1-2, with a weak D call TRBD1 (6 bases). The sample comprised peripheral blood. In DNA form, the CDR3 reads TGTGCCAGCAGCTTCGGACAGTCGAACTATGGCTACACCTTC. Its translation: CASSFGQSNYGYTF.